Sequencing of this T cell receptor beta chain was carried out in a study of cytomegalovirus exposure and HLA in healthy donors (dated by TCRdb to the late 2010s). In the study overall: According to an earlier analysis of several hundred of the donors, 150 million to 200 million T cells yielded over 90 million unique TCR beta sequences and 250 to 350 Gb of sequence data. An early release covering roughly 600 HLA-typed donors comprised approximately 300 gigabases of sequencing data and 65 million to 100 million unique TCR sequences. The genetic ancestry cluster associated with self-reported Caucasian donors included over 80% of the roughly 400 genotyped donors. The study aimed to test whether signatures of past pathogen exposure could be identified by cataloging public T cell receptors. The study profiled the T cell repertoires of about 640 subjects by immunosequencing and related them to cytomegalovirus serostatus. A separate validation cohort of more than 100 different subjects was used in addition to the roughly 700-subject first cohort. The study combined high-throughput TCR immunosequencing, statistical association of individual TCRs with disease status, and machine learning to predict cytomegalovirus infection status. To study patterns of TCR occurrence, a later analysis re-analyzed previously published TCR beta repertoires from 666 donors and added high-resolution HLA genotyping. Rather than using new phenotypic data, the later analysis identified candidate immune exposures from TCR beta sequences and from how often those sequences occurred across donors. To decide whether each TCR beta V gene segment behaved as functional or pseudogenic, an earlier analysis of 587 of the donors relied on high-throughput TCR beta sequencing. Donor age, sex, ethnicity and CMV serostatus were compiled together with the repertoire data. A later genetic analysis took genome-wide SNP genotypes for about three fifths of the 666 donors and used that subset as a discovery cohort. All discovery cohort repertoires had been generated on a single sequencing platform. HLA typing included class I and class II loci at four-digit resolution. The number of typed donors differed by locus: roughly 620-640 for A, B, C, DRB1 and DQB1; about 520 for DQA1; some 610 for DPA1; and roughly 490 for DPB1. Because of strong linkage in the cohort, 4 to 6 DR-DQ haplotypes were treated as single units for association and clustering. On average, around 200,000 unique TCR beta nucleotide sequences were sequenced per donor among some 420 genotyped donors of the cohort, with roughly 18% of those sequences being non-productive.

Taken from cysteine to phenylalanine, the CDR3 has 18 residues. The sequence is cut down to CDR3 DNA, 54 bases in frame from base 1. Trimming leaves V shorter by 1 base and J shorter by 4 bases, with the junction holding 12 bases beyond the gene matches. The germline V gene specifies MGHRA as CDR1 and YSYEKL as CDR2. Library method: the immunoSEQ multiplex PCR assay. For the multiplex PCR, a mixture combining 60 forward primers for TCR Vbeta segments and 13 reverse primers for TCR Jbeta segments was used. Amplification of the CDR3 region of rearranged TCR beta genes was performed with a multiplex PCR assay on genomic DNA. Amplified TCR beta libraries were sequenced as 87-base-pair reads on the Illumina HiSeq System. The study's own analysis went as follows. In a later analysis, some 80 million unique TCR beta chains were counted across the roughly 700 repertoires, and roughly 10 million of these chains were shared by at least two donors. Raw reads were error-corrected and collapsed into unique sequences with a nearest-neighbor algorithm that merged closely related sequences to remove PCR and sequencing errors. Alignment of CDR3 sequences to IMGT reference sequences was used to assign V, D and J gene segments. Each retained sequence needed at least a six-nucleotide match to both a V gene segment and a J gene segment. A rearrangement counted as productive if the CDR3 had no stop codons and remained in frame with V and J, and every other rearrangement counted as non-productive. CDR3 was defined by IMGT convention, running from the second conserved V-encoded cysteine to the conserved J-encoded phenylalanine. In an earlier analysis of 500 to 650 of the donors, sequences lacking an unambiguous match to a single V gene segment were excluded. An earlier analysis of approximately 590 of the donors classified V segments as functional when productive rearrangements were above 56.7% and as segregating when the standard deviation between donors was above 5%. A statistical classification framework was built to diagnose cytomegalovirus status from the catalog of TCR beta chain sequences. A later analysis assigned V and J genes by comparing TCR nucleotide sequences with IMGT/GENE-DB human TR gene sequences. The TCRdist pipeline was used in a later analysis to assign CDR3 sequences and most-parsimonious VDJ recombination scenarios. A later analysis defined each TCR beta chain by its CDR3 amino acid sequence plus V-gene family, and excluded reads lacking a unique V-gene family. In a later analysis, around 600 highly shared, low-generation-probability nucleotide sequences were removed to address suspected cross-contamination and a sequencing artifact. In a later analysis, a clonal expansion index was calculated for each public chain from normalized within-repertoire ranks of inferred template counts. A later analysis computed generation probabilities with a VDJ recombination model fitted to out-of-frame rearrangements, and checked the results against IGoR. Hypergeometric tests were used in a later analysis to score TCR-TCR, TCR-HLA and TCR-CMV co-occurrence, with a repertoire-size bias correction applied to the TCR pairs. A later analysis estimated false discovery rates by permuting HLA or CMV assignments 20 times. In a later analysis, co-occurring TCRs were grouped using DBSCAN, with TCRdist sequence similarity added in when clustering inside HLA-allele-positive subsets. Repertoires with fewer than 30,000 or more than 120,000 public chains were left out of co-occurrence clustering, as were a few repertoires with anomalous nucleotide sharing. TCRdb retrieved this table from immuneACCESS and kept in-frame rearrangements only. Not all clones are present; in checked studies, unresolved V genes account for under half, and no reason is known for the remainder. The DNA gave D and trimming, while V, J and clone size come from that table. In this sample the table shows some 130,000 clones, 70% to 80% of which occur a single time. The ten top clones hold around 3.2% of the sample.

The cohort was made up of about 670 healthy bone marrow donors. Cohort members were all nominally healthy when sampled, although unrecorded immune exposures were likely present. The donor tested CMV seronegative and was one of the 352 seronegative cohort members. Each donor provided a peripheral blood sample, and peripheral blood mononuclear cells were used for TCR beta sequencing. The Qiagen DNeasy Blood Extraction Kit was used to extract genomic DNA from the blood cell samples. This clone was recorded only once. The specificity of this receptor is unknown. The input lacks base qualities; no much larger clone sits a single base away. Summary of the overall study and its limitations: The classifier was reported to diagnose cytomegalovirus status with high specificity and sensitivity in both the original and validation cohorts. Most CMV-associated TCR beta chains appeared to be HLA-restricted in a later analysis, and the HLA associations seemed to be driven largely by CMV exposure. Because HLA typing was missing for some donors at each locus, association tests included only the typed subset. A later genetic analysis associated a missense DCLRE1C variant with V-gene and J-gene trimming of TCR beta chains, and an independent cohort replicated the association. While some public TCRs were present in many individuals, most TCR sequences turned up only very rarely across donors. Broadly in line with IMGT annotations, most TCR beta V segments showed up in productive rearrangements about 87% or about 30% of the time in an earlier analysis of several hundred of the donors. Correlated functional status among segregating V segments might be attributable to linkage disequilibrium, but an unknown experimental factor could not be ruled out. A cluster of highly shared sequence variants was judged likely to represent a technical artifact of the sequencing pipeline. Assigning TCR associations to individual alleles was difficult when HLA alleles, especially DR and DQ, strongly co-occurred. A further reported finding was that TCR beta sequences accurately predicted the HLA-A and HLA-B alleles for most subjects in the first cohort. A later analysis reported that several top co-occurrence clusters appeared linked to parvovirus B19, influenza, CMV and Epstein-Barr virus. A few of the identified cytomegalovirus-associated TCR beta chains were confirmed in vitro to be specific for cytomegalovirus antigens. Immune exposure information for the cohort was limited to CMV serostatus. The presence/absence analyses assumed that sequencing depth was roughly uniform across donors, and that assumption may not be true. The earlier analysis of 450 to 700 of the donors excluded around 17 rarely observed V segments, including chromosome 9 orphons, because counts were too low. The study listed around 160 TCR beta chains as associated with cytomegalovirus. A later genetic analysis reported fewer N-insertions in productive TCRs among donors in an Asian-associated ancestry cluster than the roughly 650-donor mean. Because the 87-base-pair reads could not distinguish some IMGT-functional V segments, including TRBV6-2 and TRBV6-3, those segments were excluded. At a false discovery rate of 0.05, a later analysis linked approximately 18,000 TCR beta sequences to specific HLA alleles. It was suggested by the authors that the approach could potentially be generalized to other disease states and immunological phenotypes. In a later analysis, HLA-associated TCR beta chains were found to be more clonally expanded and to have lower generation probabilities than equally common non-associated chains. The cohort was sequenced for TCR beta chains only, and without alpha or paired-chain data the features that could be detected were limited. In a later analysis, TCR association rates were found to vary across HLA loci, with the most associated TCRs seen for DRB1 alleles and the fewest for HLA-C alleles.

The receptor was isolated from a man aged 25-45 years in good health and CMV-seronegative. The chain is made from TRBV4-1 and TRBJ2-3, and 9 junction bases match TRBD2. Sequencing used PBMCs. In nucleotide form, the sequence is TGCGCCAGCAGCCAAGCTGGGCGGGAGGGCCCTCAGCCAGATACGCAGTATTTT. The translation is CASSQAGREGPQPDTQYF.